This T cell receptor beta chain was retrieved from a study of regulatory T cells. The PCR used 52 TRBV and 13 TRBJ primers. Clones were sequenced by immunoSEQ multiplex PCR, and TCRdb holds only the in-frame ones, with some missing. The table shows about 17,000 clones, with roughly 90% occurring only once. With regard to this clone: The antigen remains unidentified.

Whole-study results and caveats: Patient CD8+ T cells trended toward lower Shannon entropy than controls. Patient repertoires had restricted TRB V-J pairs and skewed V and J usage, most in Tregs.

V was trimmed by 4 bases and J by 0 bases, leaving 3 bases between them. The CDR3 has 13 amino acids. The V gene's germline CDR1 is SEHNR and CDR2 FQNEAQ (reference sequence). The receptor was derived from a person in their late teens or twenties with CD3G deficiency. This sequence joins TRBV7-9 and TRBJ1-4; D is unresolved. The sample comprised CD8+ T cells sorted from blood. The CDR3 DNA reads TGTGCCAGCAGCTCGGCAACTAATGAAAAACTGTTTTTT. Protein: CASSSATNEKLFF.